A single sample gave rise to the 9 T cell receptor beta chains below, sequenced in a study of T cells in women clearing cervical HPV infection. Method: immunoSEQ multiplex PCR; TCRdb's copy keeps in-frame clones and lacks some. This sample's table has over 30,000 clones. Sequenced input: blood buffy coat. The receptor source for this set is a woman aged 18-70 years with a cervical HPV16 infection that either progressed to CIN3+ or cleared (not recorded which).

To note about this clone: The read ends 3 residues shy of where the CDR3 ends; the end is completed using the germline J gene. V usage is TRBV5-1 and J usage is TRBJ1-3; D gene uncertain. V lost 1 base to trimming and J lost 0 bases, with 5 bases between them. CDR1 and CDR2 (germline): SGHRS, YFSETQ. The CDR3 sequence is 14 residues long. The CDR3 loop is CASSLSGSGNTIYF. CDR3 bases read: TGCGCCAGCAGCTTGTCCGGCTCTGGAAACACC.

In the case of this clone: From the germline J gene comes the end of the CDR3, since the read stops 3 residues before it. This chain uses TRBV6-1 with TRBJ2-5; 7 bases map to TRBD2. This CDR3 is 15 amino acids long. Germline V gives CDR1 MNHNS, CDR2 SASEGT. V shed 4 bases and J 2 bases; nucleotides not matched to a gene: 7. Incomplete CDR3 DNA: TGTGCCAGCAGTGCCGGTACGCGGGGGCAAGAGACC. As protein: CASSAGTRGQET. The full CDR3 is CASSAGTRGQETQYF.

The CDR3 bases that were read are TGCGCGAGCTCCGACAGGGTCCGAGTCGAG. It translates to CASSDRVRVE. The entire CDR3 protein reads CASSDRVRVEQYF. The rearrangement links TRBV5-1 to TRBJ2-7; 7 bases are a match to TRBD1. The CDR3 is cut off 3 residues early in the read; its end comes from the germline J gene. The CDR3 sequence is 13 residues long. Germline-derived CDR1 and CDR2 are SGHRS and YFSETQ.

Details on this clone: The read halts 3 residues ahead of the CDR3 end, with the missing end drawn from the germline J gene. The chain employs TRBV30 and TRBJ1-6; D gene uncertain. The CDR3 loop spans 13 amino acids. Germline V gene sequence: CDR1 GTSNPN, CDR2 SVGIG (reference sequence). V was cut by 3 bases and J by 5 bases, with 8 bases left in between. The CDR3 loop is CAWRQDHNSPLHF. The part of the CDR3 DNA that was read is TGTGCCTGGAGGCAGGATCATAATTCACCC.

The part of the CDR3 DNA that was read is TGTGCCAGCAGCTTCCAGGGGGACAATGGC. It encodes CASSFQGDNG. The whole CDR3 is CASSFQGDNGYTF. V usage is TRBV11-3 and J usage is TRBJ1-2, with 7 bases identical to TRBD1. The sequence runs out 3 residues before the end of the CDR3; the remainder is reconstructed from the germline J gene. CDR1 SGHNT and CDR2 YENEEA come from the germline V gene. Trimming cost V 3 bases and J 6 bases; bases outside gene matches: 4. The CDR3 length is 13 residues.

Of note for this clone: The read falls 3 residues short of the CDR3 end, and the missing part is taken from the germline J gene. The V gene is TRBV2, the J gene TRBJ2-2, with 9 positions matching TRBD2. With 1 base clipped from V and 3 bases from J, the junction kept 6 bases outside the gene matches. Germline V CDR1 and CDR2: SNHLY, FYNNEI. CDR3 size: 17 residues. CDR3 sequence reads: CASSEGPGTSYTGELFF. CDR3 DNA (partial): TGTGCCAGCAGTGAAGGCCCCGGGACTAGCTACACCGGGGAG. Drawing the rest from reference TRBV2 and TRBJ2-2, the complete variable domain is EPEVTQTPSHQVTQMGQEVILRCVPISNHLYFYWYRQILGQKVEFLVSFYNNEISEKSEIFDDQFSVERPDGSNFTLKIRSTKLEDSAMYFCASSEGPGTSYTGELFFGEGSRLTVL.

About this clone: The read ends 3 residues early relative to the CDR3; the germline J gene fills the gap. The chain couples TRBV30 to TRBJ1-1; 10 nucleotides align to TRBD1. The germline V gene has CDR1 GTSNPN and CDR2 SVGIG (reference sequence). Trimming cost V 5 bases and J 3 bases; bases outside gene matches: 3. CDR3 length: 13 amino acids. The CDR3 here is CAWGGQGYTEAFF. The part of the CDR3 DNA that was read is TGTGCCTGGGGGGGACAGGGGTACACTGAA.

Of note for this clone: The read ends 3 residues before the CDR3 terminus; that terminus is restored from the germline J gene. V is TRBV2 and J is TRBJ2-7, with 7 bases matching TRBD1. From germline, CDR1 is SNHLY and CDR2 FYNNEI. The CDR3 sequence is 12 residues long. V lost 8 bases, J lost 0 bases, and 1 base stayed unmatched. The sequenced part of the CDR3 DNA is TGTGCCAGCCGACAGGGCTCCTACGAG. Residues: CASRQGSYE. In full, the CDR3 is CASRQGSYEQYF.

A word on this clone: The read terminates 3 residues before the CDR3 end, so the remaining end is supplied by the germline J gene. The rearrangement uses TRBV19 and TRBJ2-7, with 12 bases aligning to TRBD1. Unmatched junction bases numbered 12, after V lost 10 bases and J lost 5 bases. The CDR3 length is 15 residues. Per the germline V gene, CDR1 is LNHDA and CDR2 is SQIVND (reference sequence). This CDR3 is CATTLGTGGIDEQYF. The covered CDR3 bases are TGTGCCACCACCTTGGGGACAGGGGGCATCGACGAG.